The rows below give T cell receptor beta chains drawn from one sample of a study of vaccination and CD4 T cells after COVID-19. These receptors lack a known antigen. TCRdb processed the PCR reads anew with MiXCR; each CDR3 protein has one entry. The repertoire holds 9,500 to 13,000 distinct CDR3 sequences, with around 77% as singletons. Sequencing used CD4+ T cells from blood, cultured in vitro. These receptors were obtained from a human donor who had recovered from COVID-19. Each CDR3 is given with its conserved first and last residue. D genes are given only for firm matches. Rows give clone size only sometimes, using once, few, many, or a class for an expanded clone.

-,-,TRBV24-1,TRBJ2-7,CATSPGGALYEQYF,TGTGCCACCTCCCCAGGAGGGGCTTTGTACGAGCAGTACTTC
-,once,TRBV28,TRBJ1-2,CASSVLLEGYTF,TGTGCCAGCAGTGTACTATTAGAAGGCTACACCTTC
-,-,TRBV5-1,TRBJ2-6,CASSPQNSGANVLTF,TGCGCCAGCAGCCCACAGAACTCTGGGGCCAACGTCCTGACTTTC
TRBD2,-,TRBV24-1,TRBJ2-7,CATSDRTSGRVGEQYF,TGTGCCACCAGTGACCGGACTAGCGGGAGGGTAGGCGAGCAGTACTTC
-,-,TRBV28,TRBJ1-5,CASSVRDRVNQPQHF,TGTGCCAGCAGTGTCCGGGACCGGGTGAATCAGCCCCAGCATTTT
-,-,TRBV20-1,TRBJ1-2,CSARGPGDWGYTF,TGCAGTGCTAGAGGTCCAGGGGACTGGGGCTACACCTTC
TRBD1,-,TRBV28,TRBJ1-5,CASSSLGQGSWNQPQHF,TGTGCCAGCAGTTCACTGGGACAGGGATCTTGGAATCAGCCCCAGCATTTT
-,-,TRBV7-6,TRBJ1-1,CASSLEDRIGAEAFF,TGTGCCAGCAGCTTAGAAGACCGGATCGGCGCTGAAGCTTTCTTT
TRBD1,-,TRBV29-1,TRBJ1-5,CSVAGQGIQPQHF,TGCAGCGTTGCAGGACAGGGGATTCAGCCCCAGCATTTT
-,once,TRBV24-1,TRBJ1-2,CATSDLNDRGGGYTF,TGTGCCACCAGTGACCTCAATGACCGGGGAGGAGGCTACACCTTC
TRBD1,-,TRBV19,TRBJ2-4,CASSIDRGRGPLNIQYF,TGTGCCAGTAGTATAGATCGAGGCAGGGGGCCCTTAAACATTCAGTACTTC
-,-,TRBV5-8,TRBJ2-1,CASSHTRWGNEQFF,TGTGCCAGCAGCCACACCCGCTGGGGGAATGAGCAGTTCTTC
-,-,TRBV9,TRBJ1-1,CASSPGVVGAEAFF,TGTGCCAGCAGCCCCGGGGTAGTTGGCGCTGAAGCTTTCTTT
-,few,TRBV6-5,TRBJ1-6,CASSYLGGNGSPLHF,TGTGCCAGCAGTTACTTGGGGGGCAATGGATCACCCCTCCACTTT
-,-,TRBV1,TRBJ2-5,CTSSRRGQRYRETQYF,TGCACCAGCAGCCGGCGAGGTCAGCGCTACAGGGAGACCCAGTACTTC
TRBD1,-,TRBV28,TRBJ1-4,CATNRGRNEKLFF,TGTGCCACCAACAGGGGCAGGAATGAAAAACTGTTTTTT
-,-,TRBV6-1,TRBJ2-1,CASSPGDFLVNEQFF,TGTGCCAGCAGCCCGGGAGATTTCCTCGTGAATGAGCAGTTCTTC
-,once,TRBV4-3,TRBJ1-5,CASSQERGDNQPQHF,TGCGCCAGCAGCCAAGAGAGGGGGGACAATCAGCCCCAGCATTTT
-,-,TRBV25-1,TRBJ2-4,CASSDIRDRNKNIQYF,TGTGCCAGCAGCGATATCCGGGACCGCAATAAAAACATTCAGTACTTC
-,-,TRBV20-1,TRBJ1-2,CSATTTGRIYGYTF,TGCAGTGCAACTACCACAGGGAGGATCTATGGCTACACCTTC
-,-,TRBV29-1,TRBJ2-5,CSVVLSGRETQYF,TGCAGCGTTGTCCTGTCGGGGCGGGAGACCCAGTACTTC
-,-,TRBV19,TRBJ1-5,CASSRPPEAGNQPQHF,TGTGCCAGTAGTAGACCACCCGAGGCAGGCAATCAGCCCCAGCATTTT
-,medium-sized,TRBV7-2,TRBJ2-1,CASSPYYDNEQFF,TGTGCCAGCAGCCCCTACTATGACAATGAGCAGTTCTTC
TRBD1,-,TRBV6-5,TRBJ1-1,CASSYNRGLTEAFF,TGTGCCAGCAGTTACAACAGGGGATTGACTGAAGCTTTCTTT
TRBD2,-,TRBV19,TRBJ2-5,CASSRLAGSETQYF,TGTGCCAGTAGTAGACTAGCGGGGTCAGAGACCCAGTACTTC
-,-,TRBV6-1,TRBJ1-5,CASRVGNQPQHF,TGTGCCAGCAGGGTCGGCAATCAGCCCCAGCATTTT
TRBD1,-,TRBV9,TRBJ2-5,CASSDGQGHWYQETQYF,TGTGCCAGCAGCGATGGACAGGGGCACTGGTACCAAGAGACCCAGTACTTC
-,-,TRBV7-9,TRBJ2-1,CASRTTVFDEQFF,TGTGCCAGCCGCACCACCGTGTTTGATGAGCAGTTCTTC
-,-,TRBV15,TRBJ1-1,CATSRDTWRPSGRGNTEAFF,TGTGCCACCAGCAGAGACACGTGGCGGCCGAGTGGACGGGGGAACACTGAAGCTTTCTTT
-,few,TRBV7-2,TRBJ1-1,CASSSDPGGEAFF,TGTGCCAGCAGCTCGGATCCCGGGGGTGAAGCTTTCTTT
TRBD1,-,TRBV24-1,TRBJ2-1,CATSGDRGRAPNEQFF,TGTGCCACCAGTGGTGACAGGGGCCGAGCCCCCAATGAGCAGTTCTTC
-,once,TRBV20-1,TRBJ2-2,CSARFGVVPAGELFF,TGCAGTGCTAGATTCGGAGTTGTCCCCGCCGGGGAGCTGTTTTTT
TRBD2,-,TRBV24-1,TRBJ2-2,CATSQLAEKTGELFF,TGTGCCACCAGCCAACTAGCGGAGAAGACCGGGGAGCTGTTTTTT
-,-,TRBV21-1,TRBJ2-2,CASSGPRQGITGELFF,TGTGCCAGCAGCGGCCCTAGACAGGGGATCACCGGGGAGCTGTTTTTT
TRBD2,-,TRBV19,TRBJ2-1,CASRLVGTSPYNEQFF,TGTGCCAGTAGACTGGTCGGGACTAGCCCTTACAATGAGCAGTTCTTC
-,once,TRBV7-2,TRBJ1-6,CASSLVGSINSPLHF,TGTGCCAGCAGCTTAGTCGGATCTATAAATTCACCCCTCCACTTT
-,-,TRBV7-2,TRBJ2-3,CASSKRPNTDTQYF,TGTGCCAGCAGCAAGCGGCCCAACACAGATACGCAGTATTTT
-,-,TRBV15,TRBJ1-2,CATSRDGVGESAF,TGTGCCACCAGCAGAGATGGGGTCGGGGAATCCGCCTTC
-,-,TRBV20-1,TRBJ2-3,CSASRAGASTDTQYF,TGCAGTGCTTCCAGGGCAGGGGCTAGCACAGATACGCAGTATTTT
TRBD2,-,TRBV20-1,TRBJ2-7,CSATGLAGGHEQYF,TGCAGTGCTACGGGACTAGCGGGAGGTCACGAGCAGTACTTC
-,-,TRBV6-1,TRBJ1-2,CASSPEQRYYGYTF,TGTGCCAGCAGTCCCGAACAGCGATACTATGGCTACACCTTC
-,-,TRBV20-1,TRBJ1-2,CSASKQGGYTF,TGCAGTGCCAGCAAACAGGGCGGCTACACCTTC
-,once,TRBV6-2/TRBV6-3,TRBJ1-5,CASTYGPAFNQPQHF,TGTGCCAGCACTTACGGGCCAGCCTTCAATCAGCCCCAGCATTTT
TRBD2,-,TRBV7-2,TRBJ2-3,CASSPRAGDGPDTQYF,TGTGCCAGCAGCCCACGGGCGGGAGATGGGCCAGATACGCAGTATTTT
-,-,TRBV7-2,TRBJ1-5,CASSRGQNNQPQHF,TGTGCCAGCAGCCGCGGACAGAACAATCAGCCCCAGCATTTT
TRBD2,-,TRBV7-2,TRBJ2-1,CASSPRLAGGRRLEQFF,TGTGCCAGCAGCCCCCGCCTAGCGGGAGGCCGACGCCTGGAGCAGTTCTTC
-,-,TRBV15,TRBJ1-1,CATSYTGYTEAFF,TGTGCCACCAGCTACACAGGGTACACTGAAGCTTTCTTT
TRBD1,-,TRBV6-5,TRBJ1-2,CASSYGDREGGYTF,TGTGCCAGCAGTTACGGGGACAGGGAAGGAGGCTACACCTTC